The clone carrying this T cell receptor beta chain has just a few counts. These data are taken from a study of T-cell memory formation after mild COVID-19. TCRdb fed the 5' RACE reads into MiXCR, producing one record per CDR3 protein. The top ten clones hold approximately 8.4% of a sample with 500,000 to 650,000 distinct CDR3 sequences, about a fifth of them seen once. Trimming removed 6 bases from V and 3 bases from J, with 21 bases in between. CDR1 MNHEY and CDR2 SMNVEV come from the germline V gene (reference sequence). This CDR3 is built from 18 residues. This sequence joins TRBV27 and TRBJ1-6; D perhaps matches TRBD1 (5 bases). The sequenced sample was PBMCs or a T cell subset sorted from them (not recorded which). This clonotype was obtained from an adult woman who had mild COVID-19 (a few samples of this study predate the infection). Cell type and time point are not known. This CDR3 reads CASRPVSGGQNYNSPLHF. CDR3 DNA sequence: TGTGCCAGCAGACCCGTCAGCGGCGGACAAAACTATAATTCACCCCTCCACTTT.